The 32 T cell receptor beta chains below all came from one sample that was sequenced in a study of blood T cell repertoires in COVID-19. Assay: immunoSEQ multiplex PCR; the TCRdb copy retains only in-frame clones and omits some. Of roughly 240,000 clones listed, about nine tenths are singletons. Sequencing used peripheral blood. The receptor set was obtained from a woman aged 60-75 years who had recovered from COVID-19.

This clone has just one count. The chain links TRBV5-6 to TRBJ1-2; 10 bases are a match to TRBD1. V was clipped by 2 bases and J by 7 bases; unmatched bases: 8. CDR1 SGHDT and CDR2 YYEEEE come from the germline V gene. The CDR3 extends over 15 amino acids. The CDR3 reads CASSFPGQGISGYTF. The CDR3 region has the DNA TGTGCCAGCAGCTTCCCGGGACAGGGGATCTCTGGCTACACCTTC.

This rearrangement joins TRBV6-5 to TRBJ2-7, with TRBD2 as a possible D gene (5 bases). Trimming cost V 2 bases and J 7 bases, with 18 bases left between them. Germline CDR1 and CDR2: MNHEY and SVGAGI. The CDR3 has 15 amino acids. The CDR3 DNA follows: TGTGCCAGCAGTTACGGACTGGCGACATTGGGGGAGCAGTACTTC. Protein sequence: CASSYGLATLGEQYF.

The chain combines TRBV5-5 with TRBJ2-1, with D hard to call. V lost 3 bases and J 4 bases, leaving 5 bases between the germline ends. CDR3 length equals 12 residues. Germline V gene lookup returns CDR1 SGHKS and CDR2 YYEKEE (reference sequence). The CDR3 loop is CASSSLYNEQFF. CDR3 nucleotides: TGTGCCAGCAGCTCCCTATACAATGAGCAGTTCTTC.

V and J are TRBV10-3 and TRBJ2-7; D not certain. The germline CDR1 and CDR2 sequences are ENHRY and SYGVKD. The CDR3 covers 11 residues. The chain's CDR3 is CVTRDSYEQYF. As DNA, the CDR3 is TGTGTCACGAGAGACTCCTACGAGCAGTACTTC.

The J gene is TRBJ2-7, the V gene TRBV6-5; weak D call: TRBD2 (5 bases). Germline V gives CDR1 MNHEY, CDR2 SVGAGI. The CDR3 has 14 residues. The V end was cut by 0 bases, the J end by 5 bases, with 11 bases between. CDR3 in DNA: TGTGCCAGCAGTTACTCGAGGACTTCCGACGAGCAGTACTTC. This codes for CASSYSRTSDEQYF.

This clone was counted a single time. V usage is TRBV23-1 and J usage is TRBJ2-7; TRBD1 agrees at 8 bases. TRBV23-1 is assigned to the ORF class and has an uncertain function. J gave up 5 bases and V 7 bases, and 13 bases lay outside the gene matches. There are 15 residues in the CDR3. In nucleotides, the CDR3 is TGCGCCAGCAAGTCACGGGGACAGGCACAGCACGAGCAGTACTTC. Its translation: CASKSRGQAQHEQYF.

V gene TRBV4-2 combines with J gene TRBJ2-7; the match to TRBD2 covers 10 bases. CDR1 and CDR2 from the germline V gene are LGHNA and YNFKEQ. The junction had 13 bases not matched to a gene; V was cut back by 0 bases and J by 8 bases. The CDR3 spans 17 residues. This CDR3 reads CASSQDWVAVSGGKQYF. The CDR3 DNA reads TGTGCCAGCAGCCAAGATTGGGTTGCGGTTAGCGGGGGGAAGCAGTACTTC.

The gene calls are TRBV5-4 and TRBJ1-4; TRBD1 aligns across 7 bases. Unmatched junction bases numbered 8, after V lost 4 bases and J lost 5 bases. The germline gives CDR1 SGHNT, CDR2 YYREEE (reference sequence). The CDR3 has 15 amino acids. The CDR3 spells CASSIPGQPNEKLFF. CDR3 sequence (DNA): TGTGCCAGCAGCATTCCGGGACAGCCAAATGAAAAACTGTTTTTT.

About this clone itself: The identical CDR3 is also encoded by other nucleotide sequences in the sample. The genes are TRBV7-8 and TRBJ2-1; 11 bases match TRBD2. CDR1 is SGHVS and CDR2 is FQNEAQ in the germline V gene. The CDR3 sequence is 15 residues long. V lost 2 bases and J lost 3; bases outside the gene matches: 0. The CDR3 reads CASSLTSGGYNEQFF. The CDR3 region has the DNA TGTGCCAGCAGCTTAACTAGCGGGGGCTACAATGAGCAGTTCTTC.

To note about this clone: A read error may produce the germline difference seen at one junction end. The rearrangement uses TRBV28 and TRBJ2-7; TRBD2 aligns across 11 bases. Germline-derived CDR1 and CDR2 are MDHEN and SYDVKM. The CDR3 runs to 16 residues. The CDR3 reads CASSLSSGGRPYEQYF. DNA of the CDR3: TGTGCCAGCAGCTTATCTAGCGGGGGGCGACCCTACGAGCAGTACTTC.

In DNA form, the CDR3 reads TGTGCCAGCAGCTCCTGGAGGCAGAACTATGGCTACACCTTC. Translated, it gives CASSSWRQNYGYTF. The rearrangement uses TRBV7-9 and TRBJ1-2, with D unclear. From germline, CDR1 is SEHNR and CDR2 FQNEAQ (reference sequence). This CDR3 spans 14 amino acids. Trimming shortened V by 4 bases and J by 2 bases, and 11 bases separated the two germline ends.

CDR3 sequence (DNA): TGTGCCAGCAGTTACTCCCAGGGTTATCAGCCCCAGCATTTT. Protein: CASSYSQGYQPQHF. The chain couples TRBV6-5 to TRBJ1-5, with a tentative D call TRBD1 (5 bases). The V gene lost 0 bases and the J gene lost 5 bases, with 8 bases spanning the gap. This CDR3 contains 14 residues. Germline loops: CDR1 MNHEY, CDR2 SVGAGI.

This clone was counted a single time. The V gene is TRBV11-3, the J gene TRBJ1-4; no reliable D call. The V gene's germline CDR1 is SGHNT and CDR2 YENEEA. The CDR3 sequence is 15 residues long. V lost 6 bases, J lost 6 bases, and 17 bases lay in between. The CDR3 protein is CASSQWSDMHEKLFF. CDR3 nucleotide sequence: TGTGCCAGCAGTCAATGGTCCGACATGCATGAAAAACTGTTTTTT.

As to this clone: The same CDR3 arises from other DNA sequences in this sample as well. The chain links TRBV19 to TRBJ2-7; 8 positions match TRBD2. With 2 bases clipped from V and 2 bases from J, the junction kept 2 bases outside the gene matches. This CDR3 has 14 residues. Germline CDR1 is LNHDA and CDR2 is SQIVND (reference sequence). The CDR3 here is CASSITGGPYEQYF. CDR3 DNA sequence: TGTGCCAGTAGTATAACGGGGGGGCCCTACGAGCAGTACTTC.

The V call is TRBV19, the J call TRBJ1-5; TRBD1 matches 7 bases. V lost 4 bases and J lost 5; bases outside the gene matches: 2. The germline gives CDR1 LNHDA, CDR2 SQIVND (reference sequence). The CDR3 consists of 13 residues. The CDR3 loop is CASSTTGDQPQHF. The CDR3 coding sequence is TGTGCCAGTAGTACTACAGGGGATCAGCCCCAGCATTTT.

The chain links TRBV5-8 to TRBJ2-5; D is unclear. Per germline, CDR1 SGHTS and CDR2 YDEGEE. The CDR3 consists of 15 residues. V lost 2 bases and J 0 bases, leaving 11 bases between the germline ends. CDR3 coding DNA: TGTGCCAGCAGCTTACGAGGTAGAAACCAAGAGACCCAGTACTTC. This encodes CASSLRGRNQETQYF.

The chain carries TRBV28 and TRBJ2-1; 11 bases are a match to TRBD2. The length of the CDR3 is 14 residues. The germline CDR1 and CDR2 sequences are MDHEN and SYDVKM. The V segment lost 6 bases and the J segment 9 bases; nucleotides outside the gene matches: 7. The DNA for the CDR3 is TGTGCCAGCAGCCGACTAGCGGGGCTTTTTGAGCAGTTCTTC. Its translation is CASSRLAGLFEQFF.

The chain links TRBV6-5 to TRBJ2-2, with 8 bases identical to TRBD1. V was pared by 6 bases and J by 1 base, with 4 bases of the junction left unmatched. The germline V gene has CDR1 MNHEY and CDR2 SVGAGI. The CDR3 loop spans 15 amino acids. The CDR3 nucleotides are TGTGCCAGCAGACGGGGACAGGTGAACACCGGGGAGCTGTTTTTT. It translates to CASRRGQVNTGELFF.

The V call is TRBV9, the J call TRBJ2-3; no reliable D call. V lost 0 bases and J lost 0, with 8 bases in between. The germline V gene has CDR1 SGDLS and CDR2 YYNGEE. The CDR3 sequence is 15 residues long. The chain's CDR3 is CASSVAGTSTDTQYF. Here the CDR3 DNA reads TGTGCCAGCAGCGTAGCAGGCACTAGCACAGATACGCAGTATTTT.

This clone was recorded only once. The rearrangement links TRBV4-3 to TRBJ1-5; D uncertain. Between the trimmed V and J ends, which lost 0 bases and 3 bases, there was a span of 9 bases. In germline, CDR1 is LGHNA, CDR2 YSLEER. CDR3 size: 15 residues. CDR3 sequence (DNA): TGCGCCAGCAGCCAAGAGCGGGGATCCAATCAGCCCCAGCATTTT. This gives the protein CASSQERGSNQPQHF.

The chain recombines TRBV11-2 with TRBJ2-3, with D possibly being TRBD1 (6 bases). The CDR3 loop spans 15 amino acids. Trimming pared 2 bases from V and 3 bases from J, leaving 12 bases between. Germline V lookup: CDR1 SGHAT, CDR2 FQNNGV. The CDR3 region is CASSLRGQPTDTQYF. DNA of the CDR3: TGTGCCAGCAGCTTAAGGGGACAACCAACAGATACGCAGTATTTT.

The chain employs TRBV28 and TRBJ2-2, with D possibly being TRBD1 (6 bases). V was cut by 8 bases and J by 1 base, with 11 bases left in between. The CDR3 has 14 amino acids. Germline-derived CDR1 and CDR2 are MDHEN and SYDVKM. DNA of the CDR3: TGTGCCAGCCTTCCGGGACAGAACACCGGGGAGCTGTTTTTT. This translates into CASLPGQNTGELFF.

This chain links TRBV15 with TRBJ1-3; tentative D call: TRBD1 (5 bases). V was cut by 0 bases and J by 3 bases, with 15 bases left in between. CDR1 and CDR2 from the germline V gene are LNHNV and YYDKDF (reference sequence). The CDR3 is 17 amino acids. The CDR3 protein is CATSRDRAGGDGNTIYF. CDR3 nucleotides: TGTGCCACCAGCAGAGACCGCGCCGGGGGTGATGGAAACACCATATATTTT.

The rearrangement joins TRBV9 to TRBJ2-1; 9 nucleotides agree with TRBD2. The CDR3 contains 17 residues. Germline V lookup: CDR1 SGDLS, CDR2 YYNGEE. The J segment lost 9 bases and the V segment lost 0 bases, leaving 13 bases of the junction unmatched. DNA of the CDR3: TGTGCCAGCAGCGTAGAGTGGGGATCTAGCGGGGCCGGTGAGCAGTTCTTC. Amino acids: CASSVEWGSSGAGEQFF.

The chain carries TRBV7-8 and TRBJ1-3, with D uncertain. Germline-derived CDR1 and CDR2 are SGHVS and FQNEAQ. V was cut by 0 bases and J by 0 bases, with 3 bases left in between. The CDR3 loop spans 14 amino acids. CDR3 sequence (DNA): TGTGCCAGCAGCTTAGCGCGCTCTGGAAACACCATATATTTT. Translation gives CASSLARSGNTIYF.

V and J are TRBV6-6 and TRBJ2-3; the D gene is possibly TRBD2 (6 bases). The V gene's germline CDR1 is MNHNY and CDR2 SVGAGI (reference sequence). The CDR3 has 15 residues. With 7 bases removed from V and 4 bases from J, the gap between germline ends came to 18 bases. CDR3 coding DNA: TGTGCCAGCACTATCCCGGGGGAAATGGCAGATACGCAGTATTTT. It encodes CASTIPGEMADTQYF.

In DNA form, the CDR3 reads TGTGCCAGTGCAACAGGGGGTAATTCACCCCTCCACTTT. It specifies CASATGGNSPLHF. The chain uses TRBV19 and TRBJ1-6; TRBD1 matches 8 bases. The ends lost 8 bases at V and 6 bases at J; junction bases unmatched: 3. The CDR3 is 13 amino acids. Germline values: CDR1 LNHDA, CDR2 SQIVND (reference sequence).

The rearrangement uses TRBV27 and TRBJ2-5; 9 bases agree with TRBD1. Germline values: CDR1 MNHEY, CDR2 SMNVEV (reference sequence). CDR3 size: 17 residues. Trimming at V came to 10 bases and at J to 6 bases, leaving 21 bases not matched to a gene. CDR3 in DNA: TGTGCCACGTCTCCGGGACAGGGACACCCGGCGCGACAGACCCAGTACTTC. Encoded protein: CATSPGQGHPARQTQYF.

The chain couples TRBV6-5 to TRBJ2-5; 9 positions match TRBD2. The V gene's germline CDR1 is MNHEY and CDR2 SVGAGI. The CDR3 is 14 residues long. V gave up 7 bases and J gave up 5 bases; unmatched junction bases: 8. The CDR3: CASIRRGGLETQYF. The CDR3 DNA is TGTGCCAGCATCCGGCGGGGGGGCCTGGAGACCCAGTACTTC.

The rearrangement joins TRBV15 to TRBJ2-2, with D possibly matching TRBD1 (6 bases). CDR3 length: 15 amino acids. Between the trimmed V and J ends, which lost 6 bases and 6 bases, there was a span of 17 bases. Germline CDR1 reads LNHNV; CDR2 reads YYDKDF (reference sequence). In nucleotides, the CDR3 is TGTGCCACCAGGCAAACAGGGTCCGGGGCCGGGGAGCTGTTTTTT. Protein: CATRQTGSGAGELFF. Based on the CDR3 plus reference TRBV15 and TRBJ2-2, the full variable domain is DAMVIQNPRYQVTQFGKPVTLSCSQTLNHNVMYWYQQKSSQAPKLLFHYYDKDFNNEADTPDNFQSRRPNTSFCFLDIRSPGLGDTAMYLCATRQTGSGAGELFFGEGSRLTVL.

V is TRBV12-3 or TRBV12-4 and J is TRBJ1-2; D gene ambiguous. The CDR3 runs 12 residues. The ends were cut back, 5 bases at V and 6 bases at J, with 10 bases in the middle. The CDR3, as DNA: TGTGCCAGCAGTGCAGACTCCAATGGCTACACCTTC. Encoded protein: CASSADSNGYTF.

The chain has TRBV6-6 and TRBJ1-1; tentatively, D is TRBD1 (5 bases). The CDR3 is 14 residues long. Germline V CDR1 and CDR2: MNHNY, SVGAGI (reference sequence). The V end was cut by 5 bases, the J end by 4 bases, with 14 bases between. CDR3 DNA sequence: TGTGCCAGCAGTGGACCGGGGGAAAGCACTGAAGCTTTCTTT. Residues: CASSGPGESTEAFF.